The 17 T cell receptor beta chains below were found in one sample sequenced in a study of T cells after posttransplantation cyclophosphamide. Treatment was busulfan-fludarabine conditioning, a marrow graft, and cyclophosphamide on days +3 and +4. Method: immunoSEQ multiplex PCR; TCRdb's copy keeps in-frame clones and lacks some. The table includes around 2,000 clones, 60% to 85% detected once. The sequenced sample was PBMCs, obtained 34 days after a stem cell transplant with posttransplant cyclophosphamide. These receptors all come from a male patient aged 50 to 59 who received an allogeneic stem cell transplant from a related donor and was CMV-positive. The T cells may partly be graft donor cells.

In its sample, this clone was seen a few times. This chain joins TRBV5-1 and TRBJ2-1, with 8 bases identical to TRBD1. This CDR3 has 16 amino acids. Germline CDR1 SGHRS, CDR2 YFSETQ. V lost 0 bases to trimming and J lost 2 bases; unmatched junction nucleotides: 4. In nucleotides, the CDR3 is TGCGCCAGCAGCTTGGGTGGGACAGGCCCCTACAATGAGCAGTTCTTC. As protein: CASSLGGTGPYNEQFF.

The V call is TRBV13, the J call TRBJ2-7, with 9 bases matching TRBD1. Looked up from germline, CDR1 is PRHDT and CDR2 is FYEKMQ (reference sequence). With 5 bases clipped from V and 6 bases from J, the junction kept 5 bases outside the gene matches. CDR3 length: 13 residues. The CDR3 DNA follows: TGTGCCAGCAGCGGAGGGACAGGGACCGAGCAGTACTTC. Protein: CASSGGTGTEQYF.

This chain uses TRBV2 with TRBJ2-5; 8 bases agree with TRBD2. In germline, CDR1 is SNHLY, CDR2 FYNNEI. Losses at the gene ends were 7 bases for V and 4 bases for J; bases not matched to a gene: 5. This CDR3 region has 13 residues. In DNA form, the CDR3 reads TGTGCCAGCAAGGGCCTAGCGGGAGAGACCCAGTACTTC. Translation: CASKGLAGETQYF.

The chain's CDR3 is CASSLAGGNQETQYF. CDR3 DNA sequence: TGTGCCAGCAGCTTGGCCGGGGGGAACCAAGAGACCCAGTACTTC. V usage is TRBV5-4 and J usage is TRBJ2-5; TRBD2 aligns across 7 bases. This CDR3 comprises 15 residues. CDR1 is SGHNT and CDR2 is YYREEE in the germline V gene (reference sequence). Trimming cost V 0 bases and J 0 bases; bases outside gene matches: 2.

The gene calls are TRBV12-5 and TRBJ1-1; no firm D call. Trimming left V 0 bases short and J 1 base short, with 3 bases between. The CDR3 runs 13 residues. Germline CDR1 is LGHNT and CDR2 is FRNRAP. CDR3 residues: CASGLVQNTEAFF. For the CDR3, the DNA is TGTGCTAGTGGTTTGGTACAGAACACTGAAGCTTTCTTT.

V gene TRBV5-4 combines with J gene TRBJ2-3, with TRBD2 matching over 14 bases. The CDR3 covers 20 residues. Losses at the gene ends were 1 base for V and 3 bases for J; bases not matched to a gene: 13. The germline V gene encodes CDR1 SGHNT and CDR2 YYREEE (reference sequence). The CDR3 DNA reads TGTGCCAGCAGCTTGCGACTAGCGGGGGGGGCAGTAGTAGGGACAGATACGCAGTATTTT. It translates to CASSLRLAGGAVVGTDTQYF.

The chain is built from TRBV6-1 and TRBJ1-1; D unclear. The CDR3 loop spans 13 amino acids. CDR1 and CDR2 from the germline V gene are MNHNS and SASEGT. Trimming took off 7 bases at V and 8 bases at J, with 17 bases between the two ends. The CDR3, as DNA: TGTGCCAGCACCCTAGGTGGCTGGCGGGAAGCTTTCTTT. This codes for CASTLGGWREAFF.

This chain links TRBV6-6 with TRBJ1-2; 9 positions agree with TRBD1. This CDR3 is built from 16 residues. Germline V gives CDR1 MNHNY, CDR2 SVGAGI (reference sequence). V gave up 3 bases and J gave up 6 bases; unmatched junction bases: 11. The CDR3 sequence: CASSYSGGQGRDGYTF. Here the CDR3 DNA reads TGTGCCAGCAGTTATTCGGGGGGACAGGGAAGGGATGGCTACACCTTC.

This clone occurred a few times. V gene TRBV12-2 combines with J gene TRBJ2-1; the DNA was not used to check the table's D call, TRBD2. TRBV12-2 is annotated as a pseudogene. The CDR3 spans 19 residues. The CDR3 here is CASRLVIHSGLNSYNEQFF. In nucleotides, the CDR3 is TGTGCAAGTCGCTTAGTGATCCACTCGGGACTAAACTCCTACAATGAGCAGTTCTTC.

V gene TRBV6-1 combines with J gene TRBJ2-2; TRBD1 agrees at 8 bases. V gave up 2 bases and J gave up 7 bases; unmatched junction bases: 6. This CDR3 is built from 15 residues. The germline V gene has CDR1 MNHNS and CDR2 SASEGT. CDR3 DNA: TGTGCCAGCAGTGAAACGCGGACAGGGTACGGGGAGCTGTTTTTT. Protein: CASSETRTGYGELFF.

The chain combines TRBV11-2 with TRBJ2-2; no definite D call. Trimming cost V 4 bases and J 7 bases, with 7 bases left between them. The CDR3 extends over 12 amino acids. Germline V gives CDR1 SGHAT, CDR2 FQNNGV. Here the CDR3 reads CASSYPVGELFF. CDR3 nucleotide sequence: TGTGCCAGCAGCTACCCAGTCGGGGAGCTGTTTTTT.

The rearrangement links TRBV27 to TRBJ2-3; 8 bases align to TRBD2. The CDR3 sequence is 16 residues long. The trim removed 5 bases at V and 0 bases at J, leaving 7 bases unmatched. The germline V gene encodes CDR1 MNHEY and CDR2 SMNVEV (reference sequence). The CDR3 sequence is CASSPDPSGSTDTQYF. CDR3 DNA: TGTGCCAGCAGTCCTGACCCTAGCGGGAGCACAGATACGCAGTATTTT.

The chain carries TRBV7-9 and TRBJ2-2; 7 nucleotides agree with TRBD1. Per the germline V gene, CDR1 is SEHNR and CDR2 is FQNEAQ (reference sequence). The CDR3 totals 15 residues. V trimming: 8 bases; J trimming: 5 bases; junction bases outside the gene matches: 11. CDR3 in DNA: TGTGCCAGCGATAAAACGACAGGGCTAACCGGGGAGCTGTTTTTT. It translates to CASDKTTGLTGELFF.

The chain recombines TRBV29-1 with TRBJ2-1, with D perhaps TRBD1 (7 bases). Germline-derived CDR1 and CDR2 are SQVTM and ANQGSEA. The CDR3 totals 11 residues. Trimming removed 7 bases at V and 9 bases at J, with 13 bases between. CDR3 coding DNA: TGCAGCGCACACCAGGGGGGTGAGCAGTTCTTC. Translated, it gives CSAHQGGEQFF.

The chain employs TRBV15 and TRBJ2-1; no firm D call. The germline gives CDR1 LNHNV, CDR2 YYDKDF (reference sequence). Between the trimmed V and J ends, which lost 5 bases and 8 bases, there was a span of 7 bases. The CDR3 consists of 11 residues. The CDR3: CATSALDEQFF. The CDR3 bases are TGTGCCACCAGCGCTCTAGATGAGCAGTTCTTC. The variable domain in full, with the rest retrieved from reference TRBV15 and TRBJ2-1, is DAMVIQNPRYQVTQFGKPVTLSCSQTLNHNVMYWYQQKSSQAPKLLFHYYDKDFNNEADTPDNFQSRRPNTSFCFLDIRSPGLGDTAMYLCATSALDEQFFGPGTRLTVL.

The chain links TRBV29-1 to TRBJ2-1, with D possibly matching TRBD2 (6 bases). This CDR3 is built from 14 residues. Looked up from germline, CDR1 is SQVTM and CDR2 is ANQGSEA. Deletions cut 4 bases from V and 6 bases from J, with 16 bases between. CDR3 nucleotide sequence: TGCAGCGTTGGTCCCCTACTAGCCCGCAATGAGCAGTTCTTC. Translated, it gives CSVGPLLARNEQFF.

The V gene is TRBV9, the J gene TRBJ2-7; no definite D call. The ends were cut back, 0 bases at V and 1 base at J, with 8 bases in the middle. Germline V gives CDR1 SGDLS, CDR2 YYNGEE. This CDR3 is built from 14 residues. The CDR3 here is CASSVEPGSYEQYF. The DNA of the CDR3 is TGTGCCAGCAGCGTAGAGCCAGGTTCCTACGAGCAGTACTTC.